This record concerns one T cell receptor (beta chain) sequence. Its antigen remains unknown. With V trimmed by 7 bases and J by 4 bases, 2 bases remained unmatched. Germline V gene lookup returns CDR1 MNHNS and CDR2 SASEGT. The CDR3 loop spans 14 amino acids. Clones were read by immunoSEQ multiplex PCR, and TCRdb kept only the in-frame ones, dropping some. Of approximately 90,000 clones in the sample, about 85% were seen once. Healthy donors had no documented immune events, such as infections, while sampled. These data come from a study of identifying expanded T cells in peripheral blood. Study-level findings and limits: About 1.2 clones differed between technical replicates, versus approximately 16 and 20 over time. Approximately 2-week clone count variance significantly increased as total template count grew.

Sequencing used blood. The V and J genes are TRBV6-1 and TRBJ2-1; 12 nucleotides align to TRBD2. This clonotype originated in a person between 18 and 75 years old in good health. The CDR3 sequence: CASNLAGGYNEQFF. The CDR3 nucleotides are TGTGCCAGCAACCTAGCGGGGGGGTACAATGAGCAGTTCTTC.